This passage covers 5 T cell receptor beta chains from one sample sequenced in a study of T cell repertoires in cytomegalovirus infection. TCRdb redid the calling of the reads with MiXCR, one entry per CDR3 protein. The sample carries 300,000 to 400,000 distinct CDR3 sequences, 25% to 35% recorded once. Their antigen targets remain unknown. The material was cultured PBMCs, obtained from culture after CMV antigen stimulation. The source of these receptors is a human donor in good health (CMV status not recorded). Some clones in this sample may be carry-over from other donors' samples.

The rearrangement links TRBV28 to TRBJ1-2, with D possibly TRBD1 on 5 matching bases. The V gene lost 4 bases and the J gene lost 0 bases, with 9 bases spanning the gap. Per germline, CDR1 MDHEN and CDR2 SYDVKM. The CDR3 has 14 amino acids. The CDR3 bases are TGTGCCAGCAGTTCGGGGCATTCTAACTATGGCTACACCTTC. Translated, it gives CASSSGHSNYGYTF.

The J gene is TRBJ1-3, the V gene TRBV3-1; D gene unclear. The CDR3 runs to 16 residues. Germline V gene lookup returns CDR1 LGHDT and CDR2 YNNKEL (reference sequence). Trimming pared 1 base from V and 0 bases from J, leaving 10 bases between. DNA of the CDR3: TGTGCCAGCAGCCAAGGGTGGGCGGACTCTGGAAACACCATATATTTT. It is translated as CASSQGWADSGNTIYF.

This chain uses TRBV4-1 with TRBJ2-1, with 7 nucleotides matching TRBD2. CDR1 and CDR2 from the germline V gene are MGHRA and YSYEKL. The CDR3 runs to 15 residues. The J segment lost 8 bases and the V segment lost 0 bases, leaving 7 bases of the junction unmatched. CDR3 amino acids: CASSQESGGVYEQFF. In DNA form, the CDR3 reads TGCGCCAGCAGCCAAGAGAGTGGGGGGGTCTATGAGCAGTTCTTC.

V gene TRBV20-1 combines with J gene TRBJ2-5; 13 bases agree with TRBD2. V lost 6 bases, J lost 6 bases, and 7 bases stayed unmatched. This CDR3 comprises 14 residues. Germline CDR1 reads DFQATT; CDR2 reads SNEGSKA (reference sequence). In DNA form, the CDR3 reads TGCAGTGCCCGTGGACTAGCGGGAGTGAAGACCCAGTACTTC. The encoded protein is CSARGLAGVKTQYF.

The count of this clonotype is one. The CDR3 DNA is TGTGCCAGCAGCAGTGGCAGGGGGGTCTCCTACGAGCAGTACTTC. This gives the protein CASSSGRGVSYEQYF. The V and J genes are TRBV5-4 and TRBJ2-7; a possible D gene is TRBD1 (7 bases). The length of the CDR3 is 15 residues. The V and J ends lost 4 bases and 0 bases respectively, with 14 bases between them. In germline, CDR1 is SGHNT, CDR2 YYREEE (reference sequence).